The sequence of this T cell receptor (beta chain) was determined in a study of blood T cells in healthy people across ages. The CDR3 spans 14 residues. The V end lost 6 bases, the J end lost 10 bases, and 19 bases lay between the germline ends. Germline CDR1 is DFQATT and CDR2 is SNEGSKA (reference sequence). The study's findings and limits: Diversity of TCR beta per million T cells declined in a roughly linear way with age. CMV status of donors was not determined, possibly confounding expanded clonotype changes.

A second PCR, run for about 7 to 11 cycles, used a sample-barcoded 5' primer plus a J-beta primer mix. All samples yielded 2.5 million or more CDR3-containing paired-end reads. MiXCR, applied by TCRdb to the 5' RACE reads, yields one record per CDR3 protein. The data hold about 800,000 distinct CDR3 sequences, with roughly 60% observed a single time. In terms of origin and age, donors were healthy Caucasian individuals from Russia aged roughly 6 to 100. On this clonotype itself: Antigen unknown.

This TCR was sampled from a man aged 25-45 years in good health. The sample comprised blood. The chain is built from TRBV20-1 and TRBJ1-6, with a weak D call TRBD1 (6 bases). The CDR3 DNA is TGCAGTGCCAAATCAGGGGCCCTCGGGTCACCCCTCCACTTT. It codes for CSAKSGALGSPLHF.